These 19 T cell receptor beta chains share one sample of origin, sequenced in a study of T-cell memory formation after mild COVID-19. TCRdb analysed the 5' RACE reads with MiXCR anew, one entry per CDR3 protein. The sample contains fewer than 550,000 distinct CDR3 sequences, roughly 20% of which appear only once. The sequencing input was PBMCs or a T cell subset sorted from them (not recorded which). These receptor sequences come from an adult woman who had mild COVID-19 (a few samples of this study predate the infection). Cell type and time point are not known.

The chain combines TRBV12-3 or TRBV12-4 with TRBJ2-1; TRBD2 might be the D (7 bases). The CDR3 totals 16 residues. Trimming left V 5 bases short and J 0 bases short, with 14 bases between. The CDR3 DNA reads TGTGCCAGCAGTCCGCCCGCGGGGGCCTCCTACAATGAGCAGTTCTTC. Protein product: CASSPPAGASYNEQFF.

This clonotype showed up just a few times. The gene calls are TRBV5-6 and TRBJ1-3, with D possibly TRBD1 on 5 matching bases. This CDR3 comprises 14 residues. V lost 0 bases and J lost 4, with 8 bases in between. CDR1 and CDR2 from the germline V gene are SGHDT and YYEEEE. The CDR3 reads CASSLGQSGNTIYF. The DNA of the CDR3 is TGTGCCAGCAGCTTGGGACAGTCCGGAAACACCATATATTTT.

The chain combines TRBV12-3 or TRBV12-4 with TRBJ2-1, with 7 bases fitting TRBD1. There are 15 residues in the CDR3. V dropped 7 bases and J dropped 1; count of bases not matched to a gene: 7. The CDR3 loop reads CASTYRGMSYNEQFF. Here the CDR3 DNA reads TGTGCCAGCACTTACAGGGGTATGTCCTACAATGAGCAGTTCTTC.

The chain employs TRBV12-3 or TRBV12-4 and TRBJ1-2; D possibly corresponds to TRBD1 (5 bases). The V end was cut by 0 bases, the J end by 8 bases, with 10 bases between. The CDR3 runs 13 residues. CDR3 DNA sequence: TGTGCCAGCAGTTTAGCCCGGGCAGGGGGCTACACCTTC. Its protein product is CASSLARAGGYTF.

V gene TRBV7-3 combines with J gene TRBJ2-1; tentatively, D is TRBD1 or TRBD2 (5 bases each). The V and J ends lost 4 bases and 7 bases respectively, with 14 bases between them. The germline CDR1 and CDR2 sequences are SGHTA and FQGTGA. This CDR3 is 14 amino acids long. CDR3 nucleotide sequence: TGTGCCAGCAGCTCGGGGCTGGGGAGAAATGAGCAGTTCTTC. It codes for CASSSGLGRNEQFF.

This chain links TRBV5-5 with TRBJ1-4, with D possibly matching TRBD1 (5 bases). This CDR3 region has 12 residues. V lost 1 base and J lost 14, with 12 bases in between. CDR1 is SGHKS, CDR2 YYEKEE, per germline (reference sequence). Here the CDR3 reads CASSLTGDRLFF. The CDR3 region has the DNA TGTGCCAGCAGCTTGACAGGCGATCGCCTGTTTTTT.

A single count supports this clonotype. CDR3 in DNA: TGTGCCAGCAGGATACAGGTCACCGGGGAGCTGTTTTTT. Its translation: CASRIQVTGELFF. The V call is TRBV6-1, the J call TRBJ2-2, with D perhaps matching TRBD1 (5 bases). Germline CDR1 MNHNS, CDR2 SASEGT. This CDR3 has 13 residues. The ends were cut back, 6 bases at V and 4 bases at J, with 9 bases in the middle.

A few counts support this clonotype. The chain uses TRBV7-3 and TRBJ1-1; D unclear. This CDR3 contains 14 residues. CDR1 is SGHTA and CDR2 is FQGTGA in the germline V gene. V dropped 4 bases and J dropped 1 base, with 10 bases sitting between them. CDR3 amino acids: CASSSPPGNTEAFF. As DNA, the CDR3 is TGTGCCAGCAGCTCACCCCCAGGGAACACTGAAGCTTTCTTT.

This chain uses TRBV3-1 with TRBJ2-5, with 9 bases matching TRBD2. CDR1 and CDR2 from the germline V gene are LGHDT and YNNKEL (reference sequence). V shed 1 base and J 4 bases; nucleotides not matched to a gene: 7. This CDR3 comprises 16 residues. CDR3 DNA: TGTGCCAGCAGCCAAGGGGGAGCGGGGGGTTCAGAGACCCAGTACTTC. Amino acid sequence: CASSQGGAGGSETQYF.

A few counts support this clonotype. This chain joins TRBV29-1 and TRBJ2-1; no reliable D call. Trimming removed 4 bases at V and 5 bases at J, with 12 bases between. CDR3 length: 13 residues. Germline CDR1 and CDR2: SQVTM and ANQGSEA. The chain's CDR3 is CSVVWQFNNEQFF. The CDR3 nucleotides read TGCAGCGTTGTCTGGCAATTCAACAATGAGCAGTTCTTC.

This clonotype came up a few times. The V call is TRBV7-9, the J call TRBJ2-1; D is unclear. Germline loops: CDR1 SEHNR, CDR2 FQNEAQ (reference sequence). This CDR3 region has 16 residues. Trimming shortened V by 0 bases and J by 0 bases, and 9 bases separated the two germline ends. CDR3 region: CASSLAYGSSYNEQFF. The CDR3, as DNA: TGTGCCAGCAGCTTAGCTTATGGGTCCTCCTACAATGAGCAGTTCTTC.

The V call is TRBV20-1, the J call TRBJ2-1; D gene ambiguous. Germline V gene data show CDR1 as DFQATT and CDR2 as SNEGSKA (reference sequence). This CDR3 has 13 amino acids. Deletions cut 0 bases from V and 6 bases from J, with 9 bases between. CDR3 amino acids: CSARDGNSNEQFF. The CDR3 region has the DNA TGCAGTGCTAGAGATGGGAATTCCAATGAGCAGTTCTTC.

This clonotype occurred many times. CDR3 amino acids: CAITGGPGETQYF. The DNA of the CDR3 is TGTGCCATCACTGGAGGCCCTGGGGAGACCCAGTACTTC. The rearrangement links TRBV10-3 to TRBJ2-5; weak D call: TRBD2 (5 bases). Germline V gene lookup returns CDR1 ENHRY and CDR2 SYGVKD. Trimming stripped 7 bases from V and 5 bases from J, with 14 bases between. The CDR3 is 13 amino acids.

This chain connects TRBV5-6 to TRBJ2-3; 14 positions agree with TRBD2. Unmatched junction bases numbered 17, after V lost 5 bases and J lost 6 bases. The CDR3 contains 19 residues. Germline lookup yields CDR1 SGHDT and CDR2 YYEEEE. The CDR3 loop reads CASSLQGTSGGSRGDTQYF. For the CDR3, the DNA is TGTGCCAGCAGTTTACAGGGGACTAGCGGGGGCTCGCGTGGTGATACGCAGTATTTT.

This clonotype was picked up a small number of times. The rearrangement links TRBV7-2 to TRBJ2-6; tentatively, D is TRBD1 (5 bases). From germline, CDR1 is SGHTA and CDR2 FQGNSA. The length of the CDR3 is 15 residues. The V gene lost 8 bases and the J gene lost 0 bases, with 11 bases spanning the gap. The CDR3 DNA is TGTGCCAGCCAACTTGACAGCTCTGGGGCCAACGTCCTGACTTTC. It is translated as CASQLDSSGANVLTF.

This sequence joins TRBV12-3 or TRBV12-4 and TRBJ2-1; unclear D gene. CDR3 length equals 16 residues. The V and J ends lost 0 bases and 8 bases respectively, with 17 bases between them. The CDR3 region is CASSLAGWRSTDEQFF. CDR3 bases: TGTGCCAGCAGTTTAGCCGGTTGGAGAAGTACCGATGAGCAGTTCTTC.

This clonotype was observed a handful of times. V is TRBV7-2 and J is TRBJ2-1; TRBD2 matches 13 bases. This CDR3 has 16 amino acids. The junction had 5 bases not matched to a gene; V was cut back by 3 bases and J by 6 bases. The V gene's germline CDR1 is SGHTA and CDR2 FQGNSA. For the CDR3, the DNA is TGTGCCAGCAGCTTCCCAGGACTAGCGGGAGTCAATGAGCAGTTCTTC. It codes for CASSFPGLAGVNEQFF.

J is TRBJ2-1 and V is TRBV4-3; D gene ambiguous. V lost 1 base, J lost 4 bases, and 11 bases lay in between. Germline lookup yields CDR1 LGHNA and CDR2 YSLEER. The CDR3 is 15 amino acids. The DNA of the CDR3 is TGCGCCAGCAGCCAAGGTGGGCGAGAATACAATGAGCAGTTCTTC. Translation: CASSQGGREYNEQFF.

This chain joins TRBV20-1 and TRBJ1-5; D is unclear. CDR1 DFQATT and CDR2 SNEGSKA come from the germline V gene (reference sequence). Trimming removed 5 bases from V and 12 bases from J, with 23 bases in between. This CDR3 comprises 14 residues. As DNA, the CDR3 is TGCAGTGCTCAGAAAGACCAGAAGGTCATAGTCCAGCATTTT. Protein product: CSAQKDQKVIVQHF.